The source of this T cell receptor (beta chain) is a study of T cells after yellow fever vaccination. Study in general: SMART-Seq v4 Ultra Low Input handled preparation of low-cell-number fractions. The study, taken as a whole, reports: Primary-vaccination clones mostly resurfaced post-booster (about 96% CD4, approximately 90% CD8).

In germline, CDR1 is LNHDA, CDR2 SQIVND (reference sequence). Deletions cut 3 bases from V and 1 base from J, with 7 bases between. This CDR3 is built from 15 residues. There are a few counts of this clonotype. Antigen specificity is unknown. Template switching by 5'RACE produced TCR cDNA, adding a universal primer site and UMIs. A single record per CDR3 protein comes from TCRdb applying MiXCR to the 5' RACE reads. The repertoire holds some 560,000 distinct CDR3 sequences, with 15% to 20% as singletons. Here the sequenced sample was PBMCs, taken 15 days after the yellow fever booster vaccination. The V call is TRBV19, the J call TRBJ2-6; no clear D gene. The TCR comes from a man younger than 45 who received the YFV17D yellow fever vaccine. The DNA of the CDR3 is TGTGCCAGTAGTATCATCGGATCTGGGGCCAACGTCCTGACTTTC. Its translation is CASSIIGSGANVLTF.